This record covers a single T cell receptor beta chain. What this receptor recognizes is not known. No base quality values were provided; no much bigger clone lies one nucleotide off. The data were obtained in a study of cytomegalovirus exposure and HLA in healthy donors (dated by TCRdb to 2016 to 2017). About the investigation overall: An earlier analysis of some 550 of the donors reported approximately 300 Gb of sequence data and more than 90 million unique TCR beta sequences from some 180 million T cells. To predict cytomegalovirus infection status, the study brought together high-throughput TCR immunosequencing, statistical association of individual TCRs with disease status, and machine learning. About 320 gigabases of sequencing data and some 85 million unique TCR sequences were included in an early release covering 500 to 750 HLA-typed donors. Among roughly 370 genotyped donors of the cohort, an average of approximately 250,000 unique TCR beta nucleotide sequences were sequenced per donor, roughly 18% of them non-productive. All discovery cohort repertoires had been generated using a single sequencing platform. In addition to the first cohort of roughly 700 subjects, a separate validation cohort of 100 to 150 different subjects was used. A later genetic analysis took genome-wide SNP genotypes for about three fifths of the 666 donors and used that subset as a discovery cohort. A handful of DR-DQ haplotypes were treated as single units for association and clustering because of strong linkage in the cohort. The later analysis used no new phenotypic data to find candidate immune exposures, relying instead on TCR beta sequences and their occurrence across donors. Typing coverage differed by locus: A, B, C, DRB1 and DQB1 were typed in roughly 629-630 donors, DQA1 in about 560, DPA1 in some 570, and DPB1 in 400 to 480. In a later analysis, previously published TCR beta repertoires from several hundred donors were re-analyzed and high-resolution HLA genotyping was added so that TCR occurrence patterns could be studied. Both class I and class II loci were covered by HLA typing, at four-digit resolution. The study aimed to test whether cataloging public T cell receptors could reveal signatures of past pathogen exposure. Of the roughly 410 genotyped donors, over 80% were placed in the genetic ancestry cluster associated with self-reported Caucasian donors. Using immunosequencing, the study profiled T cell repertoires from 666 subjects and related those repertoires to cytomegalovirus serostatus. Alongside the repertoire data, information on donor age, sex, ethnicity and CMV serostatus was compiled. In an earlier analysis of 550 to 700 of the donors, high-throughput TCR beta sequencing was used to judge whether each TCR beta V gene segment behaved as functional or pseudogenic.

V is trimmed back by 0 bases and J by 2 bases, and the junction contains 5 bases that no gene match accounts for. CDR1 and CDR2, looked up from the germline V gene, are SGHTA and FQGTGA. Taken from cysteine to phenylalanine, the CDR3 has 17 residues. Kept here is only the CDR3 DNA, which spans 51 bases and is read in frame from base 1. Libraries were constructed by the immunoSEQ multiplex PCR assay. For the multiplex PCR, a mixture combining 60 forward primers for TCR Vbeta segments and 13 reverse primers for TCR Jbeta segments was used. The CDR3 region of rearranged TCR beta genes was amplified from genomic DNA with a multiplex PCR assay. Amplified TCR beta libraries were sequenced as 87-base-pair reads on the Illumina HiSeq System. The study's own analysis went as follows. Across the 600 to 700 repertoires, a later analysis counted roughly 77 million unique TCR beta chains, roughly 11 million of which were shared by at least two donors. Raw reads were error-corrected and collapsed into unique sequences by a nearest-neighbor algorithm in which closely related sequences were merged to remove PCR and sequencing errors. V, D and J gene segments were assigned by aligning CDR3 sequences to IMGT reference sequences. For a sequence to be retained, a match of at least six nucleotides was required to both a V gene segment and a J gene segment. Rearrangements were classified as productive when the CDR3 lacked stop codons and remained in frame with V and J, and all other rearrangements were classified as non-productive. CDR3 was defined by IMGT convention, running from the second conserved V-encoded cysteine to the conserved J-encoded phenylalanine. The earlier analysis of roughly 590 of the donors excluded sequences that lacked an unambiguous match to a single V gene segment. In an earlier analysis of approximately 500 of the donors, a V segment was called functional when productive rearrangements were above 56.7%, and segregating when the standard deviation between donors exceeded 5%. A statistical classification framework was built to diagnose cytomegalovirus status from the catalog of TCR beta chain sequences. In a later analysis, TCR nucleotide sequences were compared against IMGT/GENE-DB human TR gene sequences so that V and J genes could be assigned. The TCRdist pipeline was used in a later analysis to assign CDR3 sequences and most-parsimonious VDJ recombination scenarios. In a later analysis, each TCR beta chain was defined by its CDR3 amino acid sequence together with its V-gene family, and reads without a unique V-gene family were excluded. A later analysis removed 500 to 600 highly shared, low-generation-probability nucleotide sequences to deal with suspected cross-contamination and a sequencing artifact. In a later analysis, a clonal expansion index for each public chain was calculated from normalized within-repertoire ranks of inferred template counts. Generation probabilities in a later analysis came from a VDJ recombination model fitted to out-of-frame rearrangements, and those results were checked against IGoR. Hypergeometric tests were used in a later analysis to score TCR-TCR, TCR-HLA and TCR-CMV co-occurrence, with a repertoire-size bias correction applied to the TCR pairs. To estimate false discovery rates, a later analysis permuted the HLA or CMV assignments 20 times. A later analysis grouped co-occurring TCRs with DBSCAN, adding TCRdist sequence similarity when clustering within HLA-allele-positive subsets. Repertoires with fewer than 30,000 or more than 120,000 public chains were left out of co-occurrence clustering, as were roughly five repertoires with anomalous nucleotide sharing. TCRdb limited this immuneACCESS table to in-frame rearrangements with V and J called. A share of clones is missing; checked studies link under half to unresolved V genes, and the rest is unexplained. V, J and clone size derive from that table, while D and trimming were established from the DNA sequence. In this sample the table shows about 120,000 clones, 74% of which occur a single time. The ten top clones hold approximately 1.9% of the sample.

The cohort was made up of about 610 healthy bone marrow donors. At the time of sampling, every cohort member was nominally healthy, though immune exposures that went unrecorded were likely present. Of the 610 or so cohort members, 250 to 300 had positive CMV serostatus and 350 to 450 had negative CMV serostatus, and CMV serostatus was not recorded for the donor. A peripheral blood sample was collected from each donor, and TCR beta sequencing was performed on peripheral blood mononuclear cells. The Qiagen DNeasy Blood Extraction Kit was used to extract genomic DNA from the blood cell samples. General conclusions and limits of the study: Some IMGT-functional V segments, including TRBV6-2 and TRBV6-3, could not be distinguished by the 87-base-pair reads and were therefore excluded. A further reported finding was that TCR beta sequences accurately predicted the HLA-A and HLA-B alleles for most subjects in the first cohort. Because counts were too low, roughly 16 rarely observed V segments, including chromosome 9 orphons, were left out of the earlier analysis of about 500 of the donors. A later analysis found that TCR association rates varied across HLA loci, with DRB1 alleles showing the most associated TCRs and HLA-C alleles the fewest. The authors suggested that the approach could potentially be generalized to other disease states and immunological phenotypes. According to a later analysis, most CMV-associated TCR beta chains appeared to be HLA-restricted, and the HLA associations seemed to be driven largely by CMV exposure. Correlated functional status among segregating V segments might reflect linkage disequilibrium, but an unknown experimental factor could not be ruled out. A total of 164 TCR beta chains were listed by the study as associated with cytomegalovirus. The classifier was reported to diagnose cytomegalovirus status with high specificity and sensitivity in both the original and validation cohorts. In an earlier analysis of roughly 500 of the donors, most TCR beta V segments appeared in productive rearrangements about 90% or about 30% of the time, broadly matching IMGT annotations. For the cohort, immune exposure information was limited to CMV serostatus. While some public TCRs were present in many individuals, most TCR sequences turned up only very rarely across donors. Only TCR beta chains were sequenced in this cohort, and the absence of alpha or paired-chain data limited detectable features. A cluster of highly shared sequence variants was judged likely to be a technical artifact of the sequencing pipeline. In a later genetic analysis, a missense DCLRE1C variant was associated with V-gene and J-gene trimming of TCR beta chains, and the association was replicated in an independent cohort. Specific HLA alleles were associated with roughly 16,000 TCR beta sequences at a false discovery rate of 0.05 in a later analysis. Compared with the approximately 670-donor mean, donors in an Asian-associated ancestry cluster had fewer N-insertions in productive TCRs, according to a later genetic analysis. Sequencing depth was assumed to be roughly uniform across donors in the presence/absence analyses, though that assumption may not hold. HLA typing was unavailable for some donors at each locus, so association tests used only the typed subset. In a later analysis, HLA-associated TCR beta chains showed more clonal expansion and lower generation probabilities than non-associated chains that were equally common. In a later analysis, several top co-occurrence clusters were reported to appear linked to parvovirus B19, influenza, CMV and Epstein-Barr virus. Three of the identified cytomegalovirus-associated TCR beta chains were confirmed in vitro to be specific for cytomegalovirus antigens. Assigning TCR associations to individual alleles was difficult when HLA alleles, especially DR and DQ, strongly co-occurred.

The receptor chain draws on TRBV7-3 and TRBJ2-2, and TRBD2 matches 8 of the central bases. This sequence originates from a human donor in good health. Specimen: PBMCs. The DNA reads TGTGCCAGCAGCTTAACCCGCGGGGGGCGCAACACCGGGGAGCTGTTTTTT. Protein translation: CASSLTRGGRNTGELFF. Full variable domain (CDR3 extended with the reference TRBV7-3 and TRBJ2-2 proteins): GAGVSQTPSNKVTEKGKYVELRCDPISGHTALYWYRQSLGQGPEFLIYFQGTGAADDSGLPNDRFFAVRPEGSVSTLKIQRTERGDSAVYLCASSLTRGGRNTGELFFGEGSRLTVL.